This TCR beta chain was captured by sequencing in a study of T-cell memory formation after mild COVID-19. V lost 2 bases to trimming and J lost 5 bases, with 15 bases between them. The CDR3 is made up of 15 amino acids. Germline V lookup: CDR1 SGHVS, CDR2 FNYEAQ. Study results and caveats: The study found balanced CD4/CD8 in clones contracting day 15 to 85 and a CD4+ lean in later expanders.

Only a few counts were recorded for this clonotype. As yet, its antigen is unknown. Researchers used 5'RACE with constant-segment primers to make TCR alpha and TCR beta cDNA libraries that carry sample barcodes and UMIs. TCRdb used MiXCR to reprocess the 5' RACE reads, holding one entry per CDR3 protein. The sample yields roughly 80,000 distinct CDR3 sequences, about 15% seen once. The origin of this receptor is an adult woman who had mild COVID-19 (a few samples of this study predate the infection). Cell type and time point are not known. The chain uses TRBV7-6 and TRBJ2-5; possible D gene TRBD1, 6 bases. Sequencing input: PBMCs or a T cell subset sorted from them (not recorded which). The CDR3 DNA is TGTGCCAGCAGCTTAAGTTCAGGGGTGTGGGAGACCCAGTACTTC. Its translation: CASSLSSGVWETQYF.